The source of this T cell receptor beta chain is a study of cytomegalovirus exposure and HLA in healthy donors. A multiplex PCR was run with 60 Vbeta primers and 13 Jbeta primers. The protocol was immunoSEQ multiplex PCR, while the TCRdb copy is restricted to in-frame clones and leaves out a portion. This table has about 180,000 clones, roughly 88% appearing once. Study results and limitations: As was reported, the HLA-A and HLA-B alleles of most subjects were accurately predicted from TCR beta sequences. The authors later linked a missense DCLRE1C variant to TCR beta V- and J-gene trimming. The study designated fewer than 200 TCR beta chains cytomegalovirus-associated.

Germline CDR1 is GTSNPN and CDR2 is SVGIG (reference sequence). V was clipped by 3 bases and J by 2 bases, with 14 bases between them. The CDR3 covers 16 residues. A remark on this clone: Its antigen is undetermined.

Sequenced material: PBMCs. The TCR originated in a girl aged 2 to 9 in good health and CMV-seropositive. The chain links TRBV30 to TRBJ2-6; TRBD2 is a possible D gene (6 bases). This CDR3 reads CAWRRDLFPGANVLTF. The CDR3, as DNA: TGTGCCTGGAGGCGGGACCTCTTTCCTGGGGCCAACGTCCTGACTTTC. The full variable domain, its missing parts supplied by reference TRBV30 and TRBJ2-6, is SQTIHQWPATLVQPVGSPLSLECTVEGTSNPNLYWYRQAAGRGLQLLFYSVGIGQISSEVPQNLSASRPQDRQFILSSKKLLLSDSGFYLCAWRRDLFPGANVLTFGAGSRLTVL.